These 12 T cell receptor beta chains originate from one sample sequenced in a study of technical replicates of blood from a few donors. The method was immunoSEQ multiplex PCR; TCRdb's version includes in-frame clones alone and lacks a portion of them. The table includes 65,000 to 90,000 clones, around 94% detected once. Material: T cells isolated from PBMCs. These receptors were collected from a human donor in good health.

In nucleotides, the CDR3 is TGCAGCGTTCCCTCCGGAGGAACCAACGAGCAGTACTTC. Its protein product is CSVPSGGTNEQYF. The rearrangement uses TRBV29-1 and TRBJ2-7; tentative D call: TRBD2 (5 bases). CDR1 SQVTM and CDR2 ANQGSEA come from the germline V gene. CDR3 length: 13 amino acids. Trimming removed 5 bases from V and 5 bases from J, with 16 bases in between.

This chain connects TRBV12-5 to TRBJ2-5, with TRBD1 matching over 7 bases. The germline V gene encodes CDR1 LGHNT and CDR2 FRNRAP. The CDR3 length is 14 residues. V lost 1 base and J lost 5; bases outside the gene matches: 4. The CDR3 DNA sequence: TGTGCTAGTGGTTTGGGAGGGGGCCTGGAGACCCAGTACTTC. Translating gives CASGLGGGLETQYF. Drawing the rest from reference TRBV12-5 and TRBJ2-5, the complete variable domain is DARVTQTPRHKVTEMGQEVTMRCQPILGHNTVFWYRQTMMQGLELLAYFRNRAPLDDSGMPKDRFSAEMPDATLATLKIQPSEPRDSAVYFCASGLGGGLETQYFGPGTRLLVL.

The rearrangement uses TRBV12-5 and TRBJ1-2; 9 bases are shared with TRBD1. Unmatched junction bases numbered 13, after V lost 5 bases and J lost 3 bases. The CDR3 extends over 17 amino acids. CDR1 is LGHNT, CDR2 FRNRAP, per germline. As DNA, the CDR3 is TGTGCTAGTGGTGCCCCCAAGAGGACAGGGGTTTACTATGGCTACACCTTC. This encodes CASGAPKRTGVYYGYTF.

The CDR3 region has the DNA TGTGCCAGCAGTCTGGACAGGGATCAGCCCCAGCATTTT. This encodes CASSLDRDQPQHF. V and J are TRBV27 and TRBJ1-5, with 8 bases aligning to TRBD1. The germline CDR1 and CDR2 sequences are MNHEY and SMNVEV (reference sequence). This CDR3 region has 13 residues. J gave up 5 bases and V 5 bases, and 2 bases lay outside the gene matches.

The chain links TRBV29-1 to TRBJ2-3; D is unresolved. Germline V gene data show CDR1 as SQVTM and CDR2 as ANQGSEA. Trimming took off 3 bases at V and 4 bases at J, with 8 bases between the two ends. CDR3 length: 12 amino acids. As DNA, the CDR3 is TGCAGCGTTGATTTCCTCCCAGATACGCAGTATTTT. Translated, it gives CSVDFLPDTQYF.

V gene TRBV27 combines with J gene TRBJ2-2, with D perhaps TRBD1 (5 bases). CDR1 MNHEY and CDR2 SMNVEV come from the germline V gene (reference sequence). The germline V and J ends were trimmed by 7 bases and 5 bases, with 17 bases remaining between them. This CDR3 contains 15 residues. Written as DNA, the CDR3 is TGTGCCAGCAAGATGGGGCAGGGATTGACCGGGGAGCTGTTTTTT. This translates into CASKMGQGLTGELFF.

The chain couples TRBV11-3 to TRBJ2-7; a weak D match, TRBD2 (5 bases). The CDR3 totals 13 residues. Germline CDR1 and CDR2: SGHNT and YENEEA. The V end was cut by 4 bases, the J end by 3 bases, with 10 bases between. In DNA form, the CDR3 reads TGTGCCAGCAGCTCTTTAGGGAGCTACGAGCAGTACTTC. This translates into CASSSLGSYEQYF.

This chain links TRBV6-4 with TRBJ2-3; TRBD2 is a possible D gene (6 bases). This CDR3 is built from 14 residues. V lost 4 bases and J 2 bases, leaving 10 bases between the germline ends. Looked up from germline, CDR1 is MRHNA and CDR2 is SNTAGT. The CDR3 region has the DNA TGTGCCAGCAGTGCGGGAGAACACACAGATACGCAGTATTTT. Residues: CASSAGEHTDTQYF.

This clone was detected only once. This chain links TRBV6-5 with TRBJ2-1, with 7 bases matching TRBD2. CDR3 length: 12 residues. The J segment lost 9 bases and the V segment lost 8 bases, leaving 7 bases of the junction unmatched. Germline loops: CDR1 MNHEY, CDR2 SVGAGI. This chain's CDR3 is CASGRGGPEQFF. The CDR3 DNA is TGTGCCAGCGGCCGGGGAGGGCCTGAGCAGTTCTTC.

In DNA form, the CDR3 reads TGCGCCAGCAGTGATCCCCTCTTGAGGGATAACTATGGCTACACCTTC. It specifies CASSDPLLRDNYGYTF. V is TRBV10-1 and J is TRBJ1-2, with no clear D. The ends were cut back, 3 bases at V and 1 base at J, with 15 bases in the middle. Germline loops: CDR1 WNHNN, CDR2 SYGVQD (reference sequence). The CDR3 spans 16 residues.

V is TRBV4-1 and J is TRBJ2-1; no definite D call. Per germline, CDR1 MGHRA and CDR2 YSYEKL. The CDR3 has 12 residues. V was shortened by 1 base and J by 5 bases, with 3 bases between the two germline ends. The CDR3 DNA reads as TGCGCCAGCAGCCAAGTAAACAATGAGCAGTTCTTC. Residues: CASSQVNNEQFF.

The chain links TRBV7-3 to TRBJ2-5; 7 positions match TRBD2. Germline V gene lookup returns CDR1 SGHTA and CDR2 FQGTGA. This CDR3 region has 15 residues. V lost 1 base, J lost 5 bases, and 7 bases stayed unmatched. The CDR3 nucleotides are TGTGCCAGCAGCTTAATAAGCGGGATAGGGGAGACCCAGTACTTC. It encodes CASSLISGIGETQYF.